The 13 T cell receptor beta chains reported below all come from one sample, sequenced in a study of T-cell memory formation after mild COVID-19 (dated by TCRdb to about 2021). Libraries were constructed by 5' RACE. Sequencer: Illumina NovaSeq 6000. The raw public data were reprocessed by TCRdb itself: fastp quality trimming at Q25, MiXCR clonotype calling, in-frame beta chains only. Under each unique CDR3 protein, matching rows form one entry showing the most common genes and DNA. This sample comprises about half a million distinct CDR3 sequences, roughly 18% of them detected only once. More than 9% of the sample is taken by the ten largest. Sequencing input: PBMCs or a T cell subset sorted from them (not recorded which). The origin of the receptors is an adult woman who had mild COVID-19 (a few samples of this study predate the infection). The sample titles of this study are shuffled in the database, so cell type and time point are left out; the donor was told from shared clones.

This clonotype occurred a few times. The V gene is TRBV7-2, the J gene TRBJ2-5; D is tentatively TRBD1 or TRBD2 (5 bases each). The CDR3 consists of 13 residues. The V end lost 5 bases, the J end lost 4 bases, and 11 bases lay between the germline ends. The germline CDR1 and CDR2 sequences are SGHTA and FQGNSA. The CDR3 is CASSPQRGETQYF. CDR3 DNA: TGTGCCAGCAGCCCCCAGAGGGGAGAGACCCAGTACTTC.

This clonotype was observed at least ten times. The rearrangement joins TRBV9 to TRBJ1-2; 11 nucleotides line up with TRBD1. The V segment lost 4 bases and the J segment 6 bases; nucleotides outside the gene matches: 2. CDR3 size: 13 residues. Germline V gene lookup returns CDR1 SGDLS and CDR2 YYNGEE. The CDR3 is CASSSGQGDGYTF. The CDR3 DNA reads TGTGCCAGCAGCTCGGGACAGGGGGATGGCTACACCTTC. Drawing the rest from reference TRBV9 and TRBJ1-2, the complete variable domain is DSGVTQTPKHLITATGQRVTLRCSPRSGDLSVYWYQQSLDQGLQFLIQYYNGEERAKGNILERFSAQQFPDLHSELNLSSLELGDSALYFCASSSGQGDGYTFGSGTRLTVV.

This clonotype was observed a single time. The chain joins TRBV5-5 to TRBJ2-3, with TRBD1 matching 8 bases. Per the germline V gene, CDR1 is SGHKS and CDR2 is YYEKEE (reference sequence). The V and J ends lost 2 bases and 5 bases, in that order; junction bases with no gene match: 13. The CDR3 consists of 17 residues. The DNA for the CDR3 is TGTGCCAGCAGCTTAAAGCAGACAGGGGATAGAAGAGATACGCAGTATTTT. Amino acids: CASSLKQTGDRRDTQYF.

This sequence joins TRBV18 and TRBJ2-6; 8 bases fit TRBD1. Per the germline V gene, CDR1 is KGHSH and CDR2 is LQKENI. The ends lost 5 bases at V and 0 bases at J; junction bases unmatched: 12. The CDR3 has 19 amino acids. DNA of the CDR3: TGTGCCAGCTCATACCTTCCCCGGGACAGGAGCTCTGGGGCCAACGTCCTGACTTTC. Its protein product is CASSYLPRDRSSGANVLTF.

This sequence joins TRBV20-1 and TRBJ2-3, with D unresolved. Deletions cut 2 bases from V and 2 bases from J, with 14 bases between. The germline CDR1 and CDR2 sequences are DFQATT and SNEGSKA (reference sequence). This CDR3 is built from 15 residues. The CDR3 is CSARSVESHTDTQYF. As DNA, the CDR3 is TGCAGTGCTAGAAGCGTTGAGTCACACACAGATACGCAGTATTTT.

In its sample, this clonotype was seen a few times. The chain carries TRBV6-1 and TRBJ2-1; D is perhaps TRBD1 or TRBD2 (5 bases each). There are 17 residues in the CDR3. CDR1 and CDR2 from the germline V gene are MNHNS and SASEGT. The V and J ends lost 6 bases and 0 bases respectively, with 18 bases between them. Here the CDR3 reads CASSPGPLYASYNEQFF. For the CDR3, the DNA is TGTGCCAGCAGCCCGGGACCGCTGTATGCCTCCTACAATGAGCAGTTCTTC.

In its sample, this clonotype was seen many times. This chain connects TRBV5-1 to TRBJ1-1; no clear D gene. V was cut by 5 bases and J by 2 bases, with 10 bases left in between. The CDR3 spans 13 residues. Per germline, CDR1 SGHRS and CDR2 YFSETQ. The CDR3 loop is CASRVETNTEAFF. DNA for the CDR3: TGCGCCAGCAGAGTGGAGACTAACACTGAAGCTTTCTTT.

The rearrangement uses TRBV20-1 and TRBJ1-1; no firm D call. V lost 2 bases and J lost 0, with 4 bases in between. This CDR3 region has 12 residues. The V gene's germline CDR1 is DFQATT and CDR2 SNEGSKA (reference sequence). CDR3 region: CSARTLNTEAFF. In nucleotides, the CDR3 is TGCAGTGCTAGAACTTTGAACACTGAAGCTTTCTTT.

The V call is TRBV27, the J call TRBJ2-1; the D gene is possibly TRBD1 (6 bases). V was shortened by 2 bases and J by 8 bases, with 19 bases between the two germline ends. Germline V lookup: CDR1 MNHEY, CDR2 SMNVEV (reference sequence). The CDR3 spans 16 residues. This CDR3 reads CASSLRAGQQYDEQFF. The CDR3 DNA reads TGTGCCAGCAGTTTAAGGGCCGGACAGCAATACGATGAGCAGTTCTTC.

This clonotype was observed a handful of times. This chain links TRBV30 with TRBJ2-1; a possible D gene is TRBD2 (7 bases). The CDR3 has 15 residues. Germline V gives CDR1 GTSNPN, CDR2 SVGIG (reference sequence). V was shortened by 4 bases and J by 7 bases, with 20 bases between the two germline ends. The CDR3 here is CAWKTEGGLWNEQFF. As DNA, the CDR3 is TGTGCCTGGAAGACTGAGGGGGGGCTTTGGAATGAGCAGTTCTTC.

This chain joins TRBV29-1 and TRBJ2-7; 7 bases match TRBD2. The V and J ends lost 1 base and 3 bases, in that order; junction bases with no gene match: 6. This CDR3 spans 14 amino acids. Germline V gives CDR1 SQVTM, CDR2 ANQGSEA. The CDR3 sequence is CSVEVGGGSYEQYF. In DNA form, the CDR3 reads TGCAGCGTTGAAGTTGGGGGGGGGAGCTACGAGCAGTACTTC.

The rearrangement links TRBV3-1 to TRBJ2-2; the D gene is possibly TRBD2 (6 bases). The CDR3 is 18 residues long. The germline V and J ends were trimmed by 2 bases and 1 base, with 17 bases remaining between them. Germline V gives CDR1 LGHDT, CDR2 YNNKEL (reference sequence). The CDR3 loop is CASSQQTRASVNTGELFF. The CDR3 nucleotides are TGTGCCAGCAGCCAACAAACTCGGGCTAGCGTGAACACCGGGGAGCTGTTTTTT.

There are a few counts of this clonotype. The CDR3, as DNA: TGTGCCAGCTCAATCGGGACGGGCAATCAGCCCCAGCATTTT. Its protein product is CASSIGTGNQPQHF. This rearrangement joins TRBV18 to TRBJ1-5; D may be TRBD1 (5 bases). The germline CDR1 and CDR2 sequences are KGHSH and LQKENI. The CDR3 has 14 residues. V dropped 5 bases and J dropped 2 bases, with 10 bases sitting between them. The whole variable domain, remainder taken from reference TRBV18 and TRBJ1-5, is NAGVMQNPRHLVRRRGQEARLRCSPMKGHSHVYWYRQLPEEGLKFMVYLQKENIIDESGMPKERFSAEFPKEGPSILRIQQVVRGDSAAYFCASSIGTGNQPQHFGDGTRLSIL.